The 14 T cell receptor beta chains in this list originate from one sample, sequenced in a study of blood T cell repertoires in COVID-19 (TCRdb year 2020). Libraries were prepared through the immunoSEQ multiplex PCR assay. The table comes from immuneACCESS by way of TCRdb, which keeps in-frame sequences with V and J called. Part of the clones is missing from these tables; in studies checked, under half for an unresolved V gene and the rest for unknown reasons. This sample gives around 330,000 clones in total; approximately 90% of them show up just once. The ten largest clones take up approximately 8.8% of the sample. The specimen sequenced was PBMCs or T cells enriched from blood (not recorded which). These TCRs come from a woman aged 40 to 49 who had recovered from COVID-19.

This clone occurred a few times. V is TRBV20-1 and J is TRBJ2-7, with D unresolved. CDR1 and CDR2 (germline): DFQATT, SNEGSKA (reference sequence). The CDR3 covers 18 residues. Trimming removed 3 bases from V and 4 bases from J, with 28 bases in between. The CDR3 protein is CSASPLTQRGRNFYEQYF. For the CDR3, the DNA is TGCAGTGCTAGTCCCCTAACCCAACGAGGCAGAAACTTTTACGAGCAGTACTTC.

CDR3: CASSDPSREGKEKLFF. CDR3 DNA sequence: TGTGCCAGCAGCGACCCGAGCAGGGAGGGCAAGGAAAAACTGTTTTTT. The chain carries TRBV7-9 and TRBJ1-4; D possibly corresponds to TRBD1 (5 bases). This CDR3 contains 16 residues. Germline lookup yields CDR1 SEHNR and CDR2 FQNEAQ (reference sequence). Trimming pared 5 bases from V and 8 bases from J, leaving 21 bases between. Drawing the rest from reference TRBV7-9 and TRBJ1-4, the complete variable domain is DTGVSQNPRHKITKRGQNVTFRCDPISEHNRLYWYRQTLGQGPEFLTYFQNEAQLEKSRLLSDRFSAERPKGSFSTLEIQRTEQGDSAMYLCASSDPSREGKEKLFFGSGTQLSVL.

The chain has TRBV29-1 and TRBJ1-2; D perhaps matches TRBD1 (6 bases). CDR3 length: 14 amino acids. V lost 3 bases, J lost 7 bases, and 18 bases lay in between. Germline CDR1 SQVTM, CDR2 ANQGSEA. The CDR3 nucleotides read TGCAGCGTTGACACGACAGGCAGCGCTGGTGGCTACACCTTC. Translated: CSVDTTGSAGGYTF.

The CDR3 spells CASYSGSSYNEQFF. CDR3 bases: TGCGCCAGCTATAGCGGGAGCTCCTACAATGAGCAGTTCTTC. The chain combines TRBV5-1 with TRBJ2-1, with 9 bases aligning to TRBD2. This CDR3 is 14 amino acids long. Per the germline V gene, CDR1 is SGHRS and CDR2 is YFSETQ. V was clipped by 7 bases and J by 0 bases; unmatched bases: 2.

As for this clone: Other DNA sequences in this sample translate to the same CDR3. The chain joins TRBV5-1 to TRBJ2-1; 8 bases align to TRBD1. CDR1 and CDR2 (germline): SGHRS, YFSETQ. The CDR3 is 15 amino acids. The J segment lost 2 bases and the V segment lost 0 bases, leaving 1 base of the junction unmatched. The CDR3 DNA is TGCGCCAGCAGCTTGGGACAGGGGACCTACAATGAGCAGTTCTTC. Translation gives CASSLGQGTYNEQFF.

The CDR3 sequence: CASSIDLGTGPGEQYF. The CDR3 bases are TGTGCCAGTAGTATAGATCTCGGGACAGGGCCGGGGGAGCAGTACTTC. The chain joins TRBV19 to TRBJ2-7; TRBD1 agrees at 9 bases. V shed 0 bases, J shed 7 bases, and the junction held 10 bases outside the gene matches. Germline V gives CDR1 LNHDA, CDR2 SQIVND (reference sequence). The CDR3 length is 16 residues.

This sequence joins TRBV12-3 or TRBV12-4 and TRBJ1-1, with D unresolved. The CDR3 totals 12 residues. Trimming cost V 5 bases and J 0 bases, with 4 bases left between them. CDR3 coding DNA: TGTGCCAGCAGTACATTGAACACTGAAGCTTTCTTT. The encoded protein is CASSTLNTEAFF.

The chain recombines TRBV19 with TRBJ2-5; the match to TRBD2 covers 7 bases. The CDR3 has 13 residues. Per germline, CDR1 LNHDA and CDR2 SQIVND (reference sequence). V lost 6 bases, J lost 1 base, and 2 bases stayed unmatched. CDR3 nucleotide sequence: TGTGCCAGTAGCTCTAGCGGCCAAGAGACCCAGTACTTC. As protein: CASSSSGQETQYF.

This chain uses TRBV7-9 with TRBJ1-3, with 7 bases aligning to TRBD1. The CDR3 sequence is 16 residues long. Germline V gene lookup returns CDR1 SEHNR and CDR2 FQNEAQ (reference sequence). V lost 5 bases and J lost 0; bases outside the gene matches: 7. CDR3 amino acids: CASSTPTGSSGNTIYF. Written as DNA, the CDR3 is TGTGCCAGCAGCACACCGACAGGGAGCTCTGGAAACACCATATATTTT.

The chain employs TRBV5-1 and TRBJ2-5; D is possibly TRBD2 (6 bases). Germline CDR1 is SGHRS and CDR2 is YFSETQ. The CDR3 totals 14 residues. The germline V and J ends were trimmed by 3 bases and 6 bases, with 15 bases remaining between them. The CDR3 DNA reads TGCGCCAGCAGCTCGGGGTCGGGGGACCAGACCCAGTACTTC. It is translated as CASSSGSGDQTQYF. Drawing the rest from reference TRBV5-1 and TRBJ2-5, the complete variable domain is KAGVTQTPRYLIKTRGQQVTLSCSPISGHRSVSWYQQTPGQGLQFLFEYFSETQRNKGNFPGRFSGRQFSNSRSEMNVSTLELGDSALYLCASSSGSGDQTQYFGPGTRLLVL.

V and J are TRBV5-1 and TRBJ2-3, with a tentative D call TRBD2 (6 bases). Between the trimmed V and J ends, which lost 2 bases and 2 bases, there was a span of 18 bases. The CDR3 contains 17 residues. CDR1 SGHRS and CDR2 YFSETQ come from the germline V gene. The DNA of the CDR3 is TGCGCCAGCAGCTTACTCGGACTACTCCTCGCCACAGATACGCAGTATTTT. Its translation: CASSLLGLLLATDTQYF.

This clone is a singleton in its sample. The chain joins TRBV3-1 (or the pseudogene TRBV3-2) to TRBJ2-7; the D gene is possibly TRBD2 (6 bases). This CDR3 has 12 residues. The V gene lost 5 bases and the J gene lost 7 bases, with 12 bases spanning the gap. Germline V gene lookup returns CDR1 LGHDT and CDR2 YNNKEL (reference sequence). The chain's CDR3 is CASSIGSREQYF. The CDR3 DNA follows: TGTGCCAGCAGCATCGGGAGTAGGGAGCAGTACTTC.

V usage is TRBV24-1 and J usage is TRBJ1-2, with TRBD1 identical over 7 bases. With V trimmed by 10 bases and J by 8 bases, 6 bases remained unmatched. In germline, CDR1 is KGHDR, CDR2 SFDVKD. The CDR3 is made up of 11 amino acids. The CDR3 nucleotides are TGTGCCACGCAGGGGGGTATCGGCTACACCTTC. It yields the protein CATQGGIGYTF.

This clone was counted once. The CDR3 region is CASSSGAGVGETQYF. The CDR3 DNA reads TGTGCCAGCAGTAGTGGAGCAGGGGTAGGGGAGACCCAGTACTTC. This chain links TRBV28 with TRBJ2-5, with TRBD1 as a possible D gene (6 bases). Germline V gene sequence: CDR1 MDHEN, CDR2 SYDVKM. The CDR3 length is 15 residues. The V end was cut by 5 bases, the J end by 5 bases, with 18 bases between. The variable domain in full, completed from reference TRBV28 and TRBJ2-5, reads DVKVTQSSRYLVKRTGEKVFLECVQDMDHENMFWYRQDPGLGLRLIYFSYDVKMKEKGDIPEGYSVSREKKERFSLILESASTNQTSMYLCASSSGAGVGETQYFGPGTRLLVL.